This TCR beta chain was obtained from a study of cytotoxic CD8 clonotypes in ibrutinib-treated CLL. Some clones are missing from TCRdb's copy, which holds only in-frame ones; the method was immunoSEQ multiplex PCR. This table holds just over 65,000 clones, 68% found once. J was trimmed by 0 bases and V by 4 bases; bases with no gene match: 11. This CDR3 comprises 18 residues. The germline V gene encodes CDR1 SGHDT and CDR2 YYEEEE. Study findings and constraints: Increased clonality at ibrutinib response gave way to a return toward baseline at progression. Treatment left the uncommon public clonotypes either contracted or stable in frequency.

A word on this clone: Its target is not known.

The sequence was collected from a human donor with chronic lymphocytic leukemia. This specimen was PBMCs, taken after 12 months of ibrutinib treatment. The gene calls are TRBV5-6 and TRBJ2-3, with 10 bases matching TRBD2. The CDR3 DNA reads TGTGCCAGCAGCACCCTCGGGGGAGCGGGGGGGAGCACAGATACGCAGTATTTT. This translates into CASSTLGGAGGSTDTQYF.